This paragraph covers one T cell receptor (beta chain) sequence. This specimen comes from a study of technical replicates of blood from a few donors. Some clones are missing from TCRdb's copy, which holds only in-frame ones; the method was immunoSEQ multiplex PCR. The sample holds 55,000 to 85,000 clones, under 98% seen once. Trimming shortened V by 2 bases and J by 2 bases, and 12 bases separated the two germline ends. Germline CDR1 SGHRS, CDR2 YFSETQ. The length of the CDR3 is 15 residues. The sequenced sample consisted of T cells isolated from PBMCs. The clonotype originates from a human donor in good health. The J gene is TRBJ2-3, the V gene TRBV5-1; TRBD1 might be the D (5 bases). The CDR3 DNA reads as TGCGCCAGCAGCTTTCAACCAGGGAACACAGATACGCAGTATTTT. It codes for CASSFQPGNTDTQYF.